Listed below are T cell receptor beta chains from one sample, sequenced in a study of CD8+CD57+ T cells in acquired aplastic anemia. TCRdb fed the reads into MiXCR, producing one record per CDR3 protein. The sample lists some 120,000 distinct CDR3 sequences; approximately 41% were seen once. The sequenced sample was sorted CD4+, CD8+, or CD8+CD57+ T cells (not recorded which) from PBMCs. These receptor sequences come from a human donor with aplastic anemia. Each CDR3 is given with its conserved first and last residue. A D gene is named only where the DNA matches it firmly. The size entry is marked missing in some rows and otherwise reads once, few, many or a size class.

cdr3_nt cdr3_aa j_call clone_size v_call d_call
TGTGCCAGCAGTCGGACCGGGACAGGGGTGACTGAAGCTTTCTTT CASSRTGTGVTEAFF TRBJ1-1 - TRBV6-1 TRBD1
TGTGCCACCAGCAGAGATGGGCAGGAGCAGTTCTTC CATSRDGQEQFF TRBJ2-1 medium-sized TRBV15 -
TGTGCCAGCAGTGCCGGGACCGTCATCGGGGAGACCCAGTACTTC CASSAGTVIGETQYF TRBJ2-5 - TRBV2 -
TGTGCCAGTAGTATTATCTCGAACACTGAAGCTTTCTTT CASSIISNTEAFF TRBJ1-1 many TRBV19 -
TGTGCCAGCAGCTTAGAGGCGGCTGAGAACACCGGGGAGCTGTTTTTT CASSLEAAENTGELFF TRBJ2-2 many TRBV7-3 -
TGTGCCAGCAGCTTTTTTGGGACAGAGATTTCCACAGATACGCAGTATTTT CASSFFGTEISTDTQYF TRBJ2-3 - TRBV5-4 TRBD1
TGTGCCAGCAGTCCAGGCGAGAGGTATGGCTACACCTTC CASSPGERYGYTF TRBJ1-2 many TRBV12-3/TRBV12-4 -
TGCGCCAGCAGCGATGGGACAGCCCGAGGCATTCAGTACTTC CASSDGTARGIQYF TRBJ2-4 - TRBV5-1 TRBD1
TGTGCCAGCAGTGACATGAGCCGGATTAACTATGGCTACACCTTC CASSDMSRINYGYTF TRBJ1-2 many TRBV6-4 -
TGCAGCGTTTCCAGGGGAAGACCTAATGAGCAGTTCTTC CSVSRGRPNEQFF TRBJ2-1 - TRBV29-1 -
TGTGCCATCAATGGCGGGAGGGACAATGAGCAGTTCTTC CAINGGRDNEQFF TRBJ2-1 - TRBV10-3 TRBD2
TGCGCCAGCAGCCCCGGGACAGGGGGTTCCAATGAGCAGTTCTTC CASSPGTGGSNEQFF TRBJ2-1 many TRBV10-1 TRBD1
TGTGCCAGCTCACCGATAGACAGCTCTGGAAACACCATATATTTT CASSPIDSSGNTIYF TRBJ1-3 - TRBV18 -
TGTGCCAGCAGCTCCTCCCTACAGGGAGCCTATGGCTACACCTTC CASSSSLQGAYGYTF TRBJ1-2 many TRBV7-6 -
TGTGCCAGCAGTTATGAACTAGCGGGGGGGGATGAGCAGTTCTTC CASSYELAGGDEQFF TRBJ2-1 few TRBV12-3/TRBV12-4 TRBD2
TGTGCCAGTACCACAGGGGGAAAACTGTTTTTT CASTTGGKLFF TRBJ1-4 many TRBV19 TRBD1
TGTGCCAGCAGCCCCAGGGTCACGAACACTGAAGCTTTCTTT CASSPRVTNTEAFF TRBJ1-1 - TRBV2 -
TGTGCCACCACCCCCGTGGGCGTGAACACTGAAGCTTTCTTT CATTPVGVNTEAFF TRBJ1-1 once TRBV15 -
TGTGCCAGCAGCTATCACCAGAATTCCTATAGCAATCAGCCCCAGCATTTT CASSYHQNSYSNQPQHF TRBJ1-5 many TRBV5-8 -
TGTGCCAGCAGTTCTTCAGGGTTTGAGCAGTACTTC CASSSSGFEQYF TRBJ2-7 many TRBV6-5 -
TGCAGTGCTAGCTGGACTAGCGGGGGGCGGAGTGAGCAGTTCTTC CSASWTSGGRSEQFF TRBJ2-1 - TRBV20-1 TRBD2
TGTGCCAGCAGCCGGGGGGACAGCTCAAACACCATATATTTT CASSRGDSSNTIYF TRBJ1-3 many TRBV7-6 TRBD1
TGTGCCAGCAGCTTAGTGGGCGGCTATAGCAATCAGCCCCAGCATTTT CASSLVGGYSNQPQHF TRBJ1-5 many TRBV7-2 -
TGTGCCTGCTGCCTAGGTACCCTCCCGGAGACCCAGTACTTC CACCLGTLPETQYF TRBJ2-5 - TRBV6-1 -
TGTGCCAGCAGCTTAGCTCGACAGACCGGGGAGCTGTTTTTT CASSLARQTGELFF TRBJ2-2 many TRBV7-2 -
TGCAGTGCTAGAGATGGAAGGTCAGGAGGCAATCAGCCCCAGCATTTT CSARDGRSGGNQPQHF TRBJ1-5 many TRBV20-1 -
TGCAGTGCTAGGGGACCAGTCGTGAACACTGAAGCTTTCTTT CSARGPVVNTEAFF TRBJ1-1 many TRBV20-1 -
TGTGCCAGCAGCTTGGTCATGGACGCGTCCTTCGGCTACACCTTC CASSLVMDASFGYTF TRBJ1-2 - TRBV5-5 -
TGTGCCACCAGTAGTGCAACAGGGAACAATCAGCCCCAGCATTTT CATSSATGNNQPQHF TRBJ1-5 many TRBV24-1 -
TGTGCCAGCAGTTTAGGAGGGGACCACTATGGCTACACCTTC CASSLGGDHYGYTF TRBJ1-2 - TRBV28 -
TGTGCCAGCAGAACCGACATTACTTATGGCTACACCTTC CASRTDITYGYTF TRBJ1-2 few TRBV6-2/TRBV6-3 -
TGTGCCAGCAGTTTATCAAGCGGTCTTGCAGGAGATACGCAGTATTTT CASSLSSGLAGDTQYF TRBJ2-3 - TRBV27 -
TGTGCCAGCAGCTCGGCCCTCCGGGGCTACACCTTC CASSSALRGYTF TRBJ1-2 many TRBV5-6 -
TGCGCCAGCGAGGGGGCTGGAAACACCATATATTTT CASEGAGNTIYF TRBJ1-3 few TRBV10-2 -
TGTGCCAGCAGTGAATCATGGGGGAGCACTGAAGCTTTCTTT CASSESWGSTEAFF TRBJ1-1 - TRBV25-1 -
TGTGCCAGTAGTGGGGGGGCCCAAAAAAATTCACCCCTCCACTTT CASSGGAQKNSPLHF TRBJ1-6 many TRBV19 -
TGTGCCAGCAGTCGGGACACTTCCCCCTCTGGAAACACCATATATTTT CASSRDTSPSGNTIYF TRBJ1-3 many TRBV12-3/TRBV12-4 -
TGTGCCAGCAGTGAATGGGAGATGGGGACGGTTGAAAAACTGTTTTTT CASSEWEMGTVEKLFF TRBJ1-4 many TRBV25-1 -